This TCR beta chain was identified during a study of yellow fever vaccine responses in identical twins (dated by TCRdb to the late 2010s). The study in broad terms: The study precisely tracked vaccine-responding T cell clones in identical twins.

In this sample, this clonotype turned up once. Its antigen is still unknown. Per-base qualities were not stored, and no clone one base away is much larger. A lone read gives weak evidence. What the work shows at the level of the full study, not this receptor alone: According to the authors, the vaccine-induced T cell response in identical twins seemed to be partly convergent and partly specific to each individual.

Deletion took 9 bases off V and 8 bases off J, with a span of 14 bases between the germline ends. From its cysteine to its phenylalanine, the CDR3 spans 12 amino acids. This entry keeps only the CDR3 DNA: 36 bases, framed from base 1. Sequences SNHLY (CDR1) and FYNNEI (CDR2) are obtained from the germline V gene. Library creation used RT-PCR. The run used an Illumina HiSeq 2500. TCRdb ran its own pipeline on the public reads, namely fastp trimming at Q25 and MiXCR clone calling, and kept in-frame beta chains. Rows are combined by CDR3 protein, so each entry shows the most common genes and DNA. Present in this sample are approximately 15,000 distinct CDR3 sequences, 70% to 85% of which were seen just once. The top ten clonotypes cover around 0.64% of the sample.

Material: T cells from blood (PBMCs), unsorted or a sorted subset (not recorded which), obtained before or after yellow fever vaccination (not recorded which). The TCR sequence derives from a woman between 18 and 29 years old who received the yellow fever vaccine. Donor details come from another sample of the same person, matched by shared clones. The V and J genes are TRBV2 and TRBJ2-1, with the identity of the D gene unclear. DNA sequence: TGTGCCAGTCTTAAGGTTGGGGATGAGCAGTTCTTC. Its product reads: CASLKVGDEQFF.